Listed here are 13 T cell receptor beta chains from one sample, sequenced in a study of blood T cell repertoires in COVID-19. Only in-frame clones appear in the TCRdb table, and some are missing; sequencing was by immunoSEQ multiplex PCR. The sample lists tens of thousands of clones, roughly 80% occurring once. The sequencing sample was made of peripheral blood. The receptors were gathered from a woman over 75 with acute or convalescent COVID-19.

This clone was observed a handful of times. CDR3 residues: CSANSYNEQFF. The CDR3 region has the DNA TGCAGTGCCAACAGCTACAATGAGCAGTTCTTC. The V gene is TRBV20-1, the J gene TRBJ2-1; unclear D gene. CDR3 length equals 11 residues. V was trimmed by 6 bases and J by 3 bases, leaving 6 bases between them. Germline-derived CDR1 and CDR2 are DFQATT and SNEGSKA (reference sequence).

The V call is TRBV28, the J call TRBJ2-5; 7 bases map to TRBD1. Germline-derived CDR1 and CDR2 are MDHEN and SYDVKM. The CDR3 sequence is 14 residues long. J was trimmed by 5 bases and V by 5 bases; bases with no gene match: 8. CDR3 nucleotides: TGTGCCAGCAGTCCATCCACAGGGGCGGAGACCCAGTACTTC. As protein: CASSPSTGAETQYF.

This clone has only a few counts. J is TRBJ2-1 and V is TRBV24-1; 12 positions agree with TRBD2. Per germline, CDR1 KGHDR and CDR2 SFDVKD. Losses at the gene ends were 4 bases for V and 9 bases for J; bases not matched to a gene: 12. The CDR3 is 17 residues long. CDR3 loop: CATSDRSGTSGYGEQFF. The CDR3 DNA reads TGTGCCACCAGTGACCGATCCGGGACTAGCGGGTATGGTGAGCAGTTCTTC.

The chain is built from TRBV5-1 and TRBJ2-3; 16 bases agree with TRBD2. The CDR3 loop spans 19 amino acids. J lost 1 base, V lost 4 bases, and 9 bases had no gene match. Germline CDR1 reads SGHRS; CDR2 reads YFSETQ. For the CDR3, the DNA is TGCGCCAGCAGCCCGTCGGGGACTAGCGGGAGGGCCGGCACAGATACGCAGTATTTT. As protein: CASSPSGTSGRAGTDTQYF.

J is TRBJ2-1 and V is TRBV2; 11 bases line up with TRBD2. The length of the CDR3 is 14 residues. Germline V gene data show CDR1 as SNHLY and CDR2 as FYNNEI. V shed 8 bases and J 12 bases; nucleotides not matched to a gene: 12. The CDR3 sequence is CASSVTSGKVGQFF. In nucleotides, the CDR3 is TGTGCCAGCTCGGTGACTAGCGGGAAGGTCGGGCAGTTCTTC.

The V and J genes are TRBV6-2 or TRBV6-3 and TRBJ2-1, with D possibly being TRBD1 (5 bases). CDR1 is MNHEY and CDR2 is SVGEGT in the germline V gene. The CDR3 runs 16 residues. Deletions cut 0 bases from V and 0 bases from J, with 9 bases between. CDR3 protein: CASSYSDKSSYNEQFF. The CDR3, as DNA: TGTGCCAGCAGTTACTCGGACAAGAGCTCCTACAATGAGCAGTTCTTC.

The rearrangement uses TRBV5-5 and TRBJ1-6; 7 bases fit TRBD1. V lost 0 bases, J lost 10 bases, and 10 bases stayed unmatched. In germline, CDR1 is SGHKS, CDR2 YYEKEE (reference sequence). The CDR3 consists of 16 residues. The CDR3 here is CASSLAPQGGGSPLHF. CDR3 bases: TGTGCCAGCAGCTTGGCCCCTCAGGGGGGAGGCTCACCCCTCCACTTT.

The chain is built from TRBV11-2 and TRBJ1-2; TRBD1 matches 8 bases. The CDR3 runs to 14 residues. Trimming cost V 5 bases and J 6 bases; bases outside gene matches: 8. Germline V CDR1 and CDR2: SGHAT, FQNNGV. The CDR3 region is CASSPDRELDGYTF. For the CDR3, the DNA is TGTGCCAGCAGCCCGGACAGGGAGCTCGATGGCTACACCTTC.

This chain uses TRBV5-4 with TRBJ2-3; 9 nucleotides line up with TRBD2. The length of the CDR3 is 16 residues. Germline CDR1 and CDR2: SGHNT and YYREEE (reference sequence). Trimming at V came to 4 bases and at J to 4 bases, leaving 10 bases not matched to a gene. CDR3 bases: TGTGCCAGCAGCGAAAAACTAGCGGGTGGGGCAGATACGCAGTATTTT. Its translation is CASSEKLAGGADTQYF.

The genes are TRBV30 and TRBJ1-1; D is ambiguous. CDR3 length equals 13 residues. Germline CDR1 GTSNPN, CDR2 SVGIG (reference sequence). With 1 base removed from V and 6 bases from J, the gap between germline ends came to 12 bases. Here the CDR3 DNA reads TGTGCCTGGAGTGCTTCCTTGGAGGCTGAAGCTTTCTTT. Its translation is CAWSASLEAEAFF.

This chain links TRBV6-1 with TRBJ2-1; D not resolved. Germline V gene sequence: CDR1 MNHNS, CDR2 SASEGT. The CDR3 runs to 11 residues. With 2 bases removed from V and 7 bases from J, the gap between germline ends came to 3 bases. This chain's CDR3 is CASSEPNEQFF. The CDR3 DNA sequence: TGTGCCAGCAGTGAACCGAATGAGCAGTTCTTC.

The chain is built from TRBV6-2 or TRBV6-3 and TRBJ1-6; no firm D call. Germline assignment: CDR1 MNHEY and CDR2 SVGEGT. The CDR3 is 15 amino acids. Trimming removed 6 bases from V and 10 bases from J, with 19 bases in between. CDR3 sequence reads: CASSPIERSGSPLHF. Here the CDR3 DNA reads TGTGCCAGCAGCCCCATAGAAAGAAGCGGGTCACCCCTCCACTTT.

This chain connects TRBV3-1 (or the pseudogene TRBV3-2) to TRBJ1-4, with a tentative D call TRBD1 (6 bases). The germline gives CDR1 LGHDT, CDR2 YNNKEL (reference sequence). V lost 7 bases to trimming and J lost 3 bases, with 18 bases between them. The CDR3 extends over 16 amino acids. The CDR3 sequence: CASKSGTRVPNEKLFF. The CDR3 coding sequence is TGTGCCAGCAAATCCGGGACAAGGGTACCTAATGAAAAACTGTTTTTT.